The entry below describes one TCR beta chain. In the PCR, 60 Vbeta and 13 Jbeta primers were used. The repertoire was sequenced with immunoSEQ multiplex PCR; TCRdb's copy has only in-frame clones and lacks some. The sample has some 180,000 clones; around 85% are singletons. The data stem from a study of cytomegalovirus exposure and HLA in healthy donors. V lost 5 bases to trimming and J lost 2 bases, with 16 bases between them. CDR1 and CDR2 from the germline V gene are SGHTA and FQGNSA. This CDR3 comprises 15 residues. This sequence was found in a male donor in good health and CMV-seronegative. The V and J genes are TRBV7-2 and TRBJ2-7; D is unresolved. Sequencing input: PBMCs. The CDR3 loop reads CASSIRPDWPYEQYF. The CDR3 bases are TGTGCCAGCAGCATCCGTCCCGACTGGCCCTACGAGCAGTACTTC.